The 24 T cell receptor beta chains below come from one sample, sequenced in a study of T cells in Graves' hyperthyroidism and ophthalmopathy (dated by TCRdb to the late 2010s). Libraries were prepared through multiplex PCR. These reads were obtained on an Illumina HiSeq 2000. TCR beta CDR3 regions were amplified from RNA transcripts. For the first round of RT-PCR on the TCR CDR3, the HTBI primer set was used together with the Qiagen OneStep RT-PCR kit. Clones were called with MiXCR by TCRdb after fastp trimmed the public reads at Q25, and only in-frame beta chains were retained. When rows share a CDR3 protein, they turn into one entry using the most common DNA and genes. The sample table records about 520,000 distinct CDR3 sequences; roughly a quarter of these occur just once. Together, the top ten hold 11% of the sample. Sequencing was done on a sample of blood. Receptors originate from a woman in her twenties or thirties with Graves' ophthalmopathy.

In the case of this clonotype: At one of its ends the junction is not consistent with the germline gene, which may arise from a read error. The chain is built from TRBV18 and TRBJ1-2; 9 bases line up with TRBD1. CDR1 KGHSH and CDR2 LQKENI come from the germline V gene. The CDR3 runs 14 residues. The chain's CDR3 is CASSPLQGADGYSF. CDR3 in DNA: TGTGCCAGCTCACCGTTACAGGGGGCTGACGGCTACAGCTTC.

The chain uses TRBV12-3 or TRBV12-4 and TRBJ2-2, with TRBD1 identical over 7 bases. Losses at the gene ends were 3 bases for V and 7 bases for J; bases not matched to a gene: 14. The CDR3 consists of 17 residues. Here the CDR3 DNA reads TGTGCCAGCAGTTTGATCGCCCTGGGACAGAGGAACGGGGAGCTGTTTTTT. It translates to CASSLIALGQRNGELFF.

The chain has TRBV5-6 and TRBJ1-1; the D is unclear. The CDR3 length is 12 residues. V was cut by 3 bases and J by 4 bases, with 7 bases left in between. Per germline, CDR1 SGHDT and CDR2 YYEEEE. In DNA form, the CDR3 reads TGTGCCAGCAGCTGGGCGGCCACTGAAGCTTTCTTT. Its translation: CASSWAATEAFF.

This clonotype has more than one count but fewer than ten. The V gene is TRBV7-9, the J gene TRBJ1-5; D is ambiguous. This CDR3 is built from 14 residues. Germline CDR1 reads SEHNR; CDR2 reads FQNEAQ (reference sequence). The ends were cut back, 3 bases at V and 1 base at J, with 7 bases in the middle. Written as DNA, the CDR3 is TGTGCCAGCAGCTTCGGCCCGAGCAATCAGCCCCAGCATTTT. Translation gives CASSFGPSNQPQHF.

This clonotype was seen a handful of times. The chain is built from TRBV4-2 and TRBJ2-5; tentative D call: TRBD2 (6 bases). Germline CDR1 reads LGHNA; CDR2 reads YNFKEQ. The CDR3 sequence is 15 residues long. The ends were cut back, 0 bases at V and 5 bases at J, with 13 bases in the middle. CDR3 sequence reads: CASSQDGGLGETQYF. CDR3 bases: TGTGCCAGCAGCCAAGATGGGGGACTTGGGGAGACCCAGTACTTC.

The CDR3 DNA sequence: TGTGCCAGCAGCGCTCCCAGGGGTTACCACGAGCAGTACTTC. It translates to CASSAPRGYHEQYF. The V and J genes are TRBV7-2 and TRBJ2-7; D may be TRBD1 (6 bases). Germline V lookup: CDR1 SGHTA, CDR2 FQGNSA. The CDR3 length is 14 residues. The V gene lost 5 bases and the J gene lost 5 bases, with 16 bases spanning the gap.

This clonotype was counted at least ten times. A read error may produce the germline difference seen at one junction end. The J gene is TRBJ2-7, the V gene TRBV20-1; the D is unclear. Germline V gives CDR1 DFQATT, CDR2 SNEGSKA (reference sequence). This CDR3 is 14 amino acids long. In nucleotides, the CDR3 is TGCAGTGCTAGAAGTTCGGTTTGGCTCTACGGGCAGTACTTC. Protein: CSARSSVWLYGQYF.

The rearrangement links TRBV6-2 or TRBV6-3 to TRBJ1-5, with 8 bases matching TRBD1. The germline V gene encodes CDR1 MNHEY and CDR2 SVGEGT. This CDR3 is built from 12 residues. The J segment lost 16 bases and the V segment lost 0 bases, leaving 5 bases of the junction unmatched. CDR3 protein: CASSYSRGREHF. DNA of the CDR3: TGTGCCAGCAGTTACTCCAGGGGGCGCGAACATTTT.

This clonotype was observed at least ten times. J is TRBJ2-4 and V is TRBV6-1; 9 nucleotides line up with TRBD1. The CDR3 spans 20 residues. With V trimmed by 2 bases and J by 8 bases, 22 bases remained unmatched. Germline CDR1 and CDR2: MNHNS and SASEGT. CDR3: CASSETFLGVYGDRVHIQYF. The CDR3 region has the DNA TGTGCCAGCAGTGAAACGTTTCTAGGGGTTTATGGGGACAGGGTACACATTCAGTACTTC.

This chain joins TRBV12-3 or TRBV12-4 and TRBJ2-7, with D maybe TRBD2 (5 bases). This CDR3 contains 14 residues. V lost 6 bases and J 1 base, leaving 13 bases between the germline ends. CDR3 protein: CASSRPGESYEQYF. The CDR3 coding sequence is TGTGCCAGCAGCCGTCCTGGGGAGTCCTACGAGCAGTACTTC.

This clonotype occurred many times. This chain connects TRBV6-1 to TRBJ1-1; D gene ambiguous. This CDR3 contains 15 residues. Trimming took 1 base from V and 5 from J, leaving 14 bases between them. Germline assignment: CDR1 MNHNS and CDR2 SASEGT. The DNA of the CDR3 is TGTGCCAGCAGTGAAGTTGGGGTGATGAGGACTGAAGCTTTCTTT. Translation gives CASSEVGVMRTEAFF.

The CDR3 loop is CASRGGHDTEAFF. The CDR3 DNA is TGTGCCAGCAGGGGAGGGCATGACACTGAAGCTTTCTTT. The chain is built from TRBV7-3 and TRBJ1-1; D call uncertain. CDR3 length equals 13 residues. V shed 6 bases and J shed 3 bases, with 11 bases lying between them. CDR1 and CDR2 (germline): SGHTA, FQGTGA.

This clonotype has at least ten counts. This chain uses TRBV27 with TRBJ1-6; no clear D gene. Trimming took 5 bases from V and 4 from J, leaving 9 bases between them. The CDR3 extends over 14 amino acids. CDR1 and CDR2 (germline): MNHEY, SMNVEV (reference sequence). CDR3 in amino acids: CASSTLSYNSPLHF. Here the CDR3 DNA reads TGTGCCAGCAGTACGCTTTCATATAATTCACCCCTCCACTTT.

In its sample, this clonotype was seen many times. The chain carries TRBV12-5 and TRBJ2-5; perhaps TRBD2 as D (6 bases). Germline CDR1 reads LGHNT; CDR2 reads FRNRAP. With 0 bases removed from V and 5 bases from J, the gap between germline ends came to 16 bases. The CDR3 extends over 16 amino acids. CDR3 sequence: CASGLVKGLARETQYF. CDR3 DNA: TGTGCTAGTGGTTTGGTAAAGGGTCTAGCGAGGGAGACCCAGTACTTC.

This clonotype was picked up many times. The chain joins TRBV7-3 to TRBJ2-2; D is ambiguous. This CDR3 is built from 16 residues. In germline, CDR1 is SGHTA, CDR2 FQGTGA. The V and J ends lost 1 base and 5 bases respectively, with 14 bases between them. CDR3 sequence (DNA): TGTGCCAGCAGCTTAAGATTCACACTGGGAACCGGGGAGCTGTTTTTT. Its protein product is CASSLRFTLGTGELFF.

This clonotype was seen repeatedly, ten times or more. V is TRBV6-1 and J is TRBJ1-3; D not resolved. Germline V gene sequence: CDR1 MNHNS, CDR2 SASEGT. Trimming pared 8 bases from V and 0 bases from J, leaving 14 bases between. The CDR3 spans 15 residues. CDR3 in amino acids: CASYQSPSSGNTIYF. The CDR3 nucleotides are TGTGCCAGCTATCAAAGTCCCAGCTCTGGAAACACCATATATTTT.

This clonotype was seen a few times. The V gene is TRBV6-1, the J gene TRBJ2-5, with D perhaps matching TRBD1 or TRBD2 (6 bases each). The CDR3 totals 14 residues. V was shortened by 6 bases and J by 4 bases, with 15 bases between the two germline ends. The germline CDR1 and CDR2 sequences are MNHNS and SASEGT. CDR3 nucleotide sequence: TGTGCCAGCAGATCCGGGGGCCCGGGAGAGACCCAGTACTTC. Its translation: CASRSGGPGETQYF.

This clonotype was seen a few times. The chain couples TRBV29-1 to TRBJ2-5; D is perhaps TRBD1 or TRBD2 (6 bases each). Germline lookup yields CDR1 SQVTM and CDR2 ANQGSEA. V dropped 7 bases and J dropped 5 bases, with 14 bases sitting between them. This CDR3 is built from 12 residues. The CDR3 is CSGVTGRETQYF. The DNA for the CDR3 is TGCAGCGGAGTTACAGGGAGGGAGACCCAGTACTTC.

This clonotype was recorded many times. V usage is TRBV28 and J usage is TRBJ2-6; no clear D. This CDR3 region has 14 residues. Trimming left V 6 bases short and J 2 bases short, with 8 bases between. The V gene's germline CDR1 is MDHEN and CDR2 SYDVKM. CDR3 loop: CASRRSAGANVLTF. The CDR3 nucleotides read TGTGCCAGCAGAAGGAGCGCTGGGGCCAACGTCCTGACTTTC. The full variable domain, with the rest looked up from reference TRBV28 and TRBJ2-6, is DVKVTQSSRYLVKRTGEKVFLECVQDMDHENMFWYRQDPGLGLRLIYFSYDVKMKEKGDIPEGYSVSREKKERFSLILESASTNQTSMYLCASRRSAGANVLTFGAGSRLTVL.

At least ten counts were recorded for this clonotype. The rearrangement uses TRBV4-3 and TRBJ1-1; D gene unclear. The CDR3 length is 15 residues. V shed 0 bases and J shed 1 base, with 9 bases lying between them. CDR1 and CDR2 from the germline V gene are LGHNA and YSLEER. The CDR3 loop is CASSQDRGRNTEAFF. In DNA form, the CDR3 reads TGCGCCAGCAGCCAAGATCGGGGAAGGAACACTGAAGCTTTCTTT.

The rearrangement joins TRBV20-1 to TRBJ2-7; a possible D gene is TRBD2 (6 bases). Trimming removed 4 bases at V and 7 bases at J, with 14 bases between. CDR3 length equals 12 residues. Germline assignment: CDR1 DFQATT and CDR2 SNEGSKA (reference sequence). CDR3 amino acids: CSAKGLWGEQYF. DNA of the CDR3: TGCAGTGCTAAGGGACTCTGGGGTGAGCAGTACTTC.

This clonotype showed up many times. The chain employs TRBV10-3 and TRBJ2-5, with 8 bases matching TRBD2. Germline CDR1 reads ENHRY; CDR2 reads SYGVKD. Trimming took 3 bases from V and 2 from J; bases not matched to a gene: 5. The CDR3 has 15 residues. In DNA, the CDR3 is TGTGCCATCAGTGAAGAGCGGGGGAGACAAGAGACCCAGTACTTC. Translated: CAISEERGRQETQYF.

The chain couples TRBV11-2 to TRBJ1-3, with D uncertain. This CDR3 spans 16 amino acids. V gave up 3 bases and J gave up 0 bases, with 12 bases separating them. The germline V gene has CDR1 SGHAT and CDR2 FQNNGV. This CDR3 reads CASSFSFGSSGNTIYF. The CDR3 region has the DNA TGTGCCAGCAGCTTCAGTTTCGGGAGCTCTGGAAACACCATATATTTT.

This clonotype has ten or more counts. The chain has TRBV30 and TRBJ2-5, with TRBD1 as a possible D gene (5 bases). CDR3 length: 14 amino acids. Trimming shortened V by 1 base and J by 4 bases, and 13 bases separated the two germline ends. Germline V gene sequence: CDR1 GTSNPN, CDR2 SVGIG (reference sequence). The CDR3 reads CAWSDTGWRETQYF. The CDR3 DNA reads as TGTGCCTGGAGTGATACAGGTTGGCGAGAGACCCAGTACTTC.